These 29 T cell receptor beta chains were sequenced from one sample in a study of Tregs in tolerant kidney transplant recipients. The table came from immunoSEQ multiplex PCR; TCRdb's copy has only in-frame clones and leaves some out. The sample carries 100,000 to 130,000 clones, 85% to 90% recorded once. The sample here was CD4+ T cells from blood, taken before the transplant. The receptors originated from a human donor who received a combined kidney and bone marrow transplant.

This chain connects TRBV25-1 to TRBJ2-6; D perhaps matches TRBD1 (6 bases). Trimming removed 1 base from V and 0 bases from J, with 13 bases in between. Germline loops: CDR1 MGHDK, CDR2 SYGVNS. This CDR3 is 18 amino acids long. CDR3: CASSESGQSISGANVLTF. The CDR3 DNA follows: TGTGCCAGCAGTGAATCCGGACAGTCGATCTCTGGGGCCAACGTCCTGACTTTC.

The chain links TRBV5-5 to TRBJ1-6, with 8 nucleotides matching TRBD1. The CDR3 runs 17 residues. V was pared by 0 bases and J by 6 bases, with 8 bases of the junction left unmatched. CDR1 and CDR2 from the germline V gene are SGHKS and YYEKEE (reference sequence). CDR3 loop: CASSLEAGGLGNSPLHF. In DNA, the CDR3 is TGTGCCAGCAGCTTGGAGGCAGGGGGCTTGGGTAATTCACCCCTCCACTTT.

J is TRBJ2-2 and V is TRBV6-5; D is possibly TRBD1 (6 bases). This CDR3 is 15 amino acids long. CDR1 and CDR2 from the germline V gene are MNHEY and SVGAGI. V shed 6 bases and J shed 0 bases, with 11 bases lying between them. CDR3 sequence (DNA): TGTGCCAGCAGCGGACAGCTCCCGAACACCGGGGAGCTGTTTTTT. As protein: CASSGQLPNTGELFF.

The CDR3 DNA sequence: TGCGCCAGCAGTCATCAAGGGGCCAACGTCCTGACTTTC. It specifies CASSHQGANVLTF. The V gene is TRBV5-1, the J gene TRBJ2-6; D call uncertain. The CDR3 contains 13 residues. The V gene lost 5 bases and the J gene lost 4 bases, with 7 bases spanning the gap. CDR1 SGHRS and CDR2 YFSETQ come from the germline V gene. The full variable domain, with the rest looked up from reference TRBV5-1 and TRBJ2-6, is KAGVTQTPRYLIKTRGQQVTLSCSPISGHRSVSWYQQTPGQGLQFLFEYFSETQRNKGNFPGRFSGRQFSNSRSEMNVSTLELGDSALYLCASSHQGANVLTFGAGSRLTVL.

This chain connects TRBV5-1 to TRBJ2-1, with D maybe TRBD2 (5 bases). Germline V gene sequence: CDR1 SGHRS, CDR2 YFSETQ. The CDR3 is made up of 16 amino acids. The ends were cut back, 0 bases at V and 0 bases at J, with 10 bases in the middle. In DNA form, the CDR3 reads TGCGCCAGCAGCTTGGAGGTAGGGAGCTCCTACAATGAGCAGTTCTTC. This encodes CASSLEVGSSYNEQFF.

The chain is built from TRBV21-1 and TRBJ1-2; TRBD1 is taken as the D call from the table, unchecked against the DNA. TRBV21-1 is assigned pseudogene status. This CDR3 region has 14 residues. CDR3 residues: CASSKGGTYYGYTF. In nucleotides, the CDR3 is TGTGCCAGCAGCAAAGGAGGGACATACTATGGCTACACCTTC.

This clone was seen a handful of times. This chain joins TRBV6-5 and TRBJ2-7, with 10 bases fitting TRBD2. V lost 0 bases and J lost 3; bases outside the gene matches: 5. The length of the CDR3 is 16 residues. Germline-derived CDR1 and CDR2 are MNHEY and SVGAGI. DNA of the CDR3: TGTGCCAGCAGTTACTCGTTAGCTAGCGGGAGCTACGAGCAGTACTTC. Its translation is CASSYSLASGSYEQYF.

This clone has more than one count but fewer than ten. The rearrangement uses TRBV4-2 and TRBJ1-6; 9 bases align to TRBD1. Germline assignment: CDR1 LGHNA and CDR2 YNFKEQ. The length of the CDR3 is 16 residues. V was clipped by 0 bases and J by 10 bases; unmatched bases: 7. DNA of the CDR3: TGTGCCAGCAGCCAAGAGGGACAGGGTCCAAAGTCACCCCTCCACTTT. Its translation: CASSQEGQGPKSPLHF.

The V and J genes are TRBV5-6 and TRBJ1-5; TRBD1 agrees at 8 bases. This CDR3 has 15 residues. The germline V gene has CDR1 SGHDT and CDR2 YYEEEE. J was trimmed by 6 bases and V by 0 bases; bases with no gene match: 5. The CDR3 DNA is TGTGCCAGCAGCTTGGACAGGGGGGTAGGTCAGCCCCAGCATTTT. Residues: CASSLDRGVGQPQHF.

This rearrangement joins TRBV11-2 to TRBJ1-3, with a tentative D call TRBD1 (5 bases). V lost 3 bases and J 5 bases, leaving 23 bases between the germline ends. This CDR3 region has 18 residues. CDR1 is SGHAT, CDR2 FQNNGV, per germline. The CDR3 sequence is CASSFSRLQAPNRNTIYF. The CDR3 nucleotides read TGTGCCAGCAGCTTCTCCCGTTTACAGGCCCCAAATAGAAACACCATATATTTT.

The genes are TRBV19 and TRBJ1-4; 7 nucleotides agree with TRBD1. The CDR3 has 15 amino acids. Germline V gene sequence: CDR1 LNHDA, CDR2 SQIVND (reference sequence). V gave up 10 bases and J gave up 0 bases; unmatched junction bases: 8. The CDR3 loop is CATRDSLPTNEKLFF. CDR3 coding DNA: TGTGCCACCAGGGACAGCCTTCCAACTAATGAAAAACTGTTTTTT. Drawing the rest from reference TRBV19 and TRBJ1-4, the complete variable domain is DGGITQSPKYLFRKEGQNVTLSCEQNLNHDAMYWYRQDPGQGLRLIYYSQIVNDFQKGDIAEGYSVSREKKESFPLTVTSAQKNPTAFYLCATRDSLPTNEKLFFGSGTQLSVL.

The rearrangement links TRBV7-6 to TRBJ2-3; TRBD2 might be the D (5 bases). V lost 5 bases to trimming and J lost 4 bases, with 16 bases between them. The length of the CDR3 is 15 residues. Germline loops: CDR1 SGHVS, CDR2 FNYEAQ. The CDR3 loop is CASSREGSFADTQYF. CDR3 nucleotide sequence: TGTGCCAGCAGCCGAGAGGGATCGTTTGCAGATACGCAGTATTTT.

J is TRBJ2-7 and V is TRBV6-6; 11 positions match TRBD1. This CDR3 is built from 15 residues. From germline, CDR1 is MNHNY and CDR2 SVGAGI (reference sequence). Trimming at V came to 6 bases and at J to 2 bases, leaving 6 bases not matched to a gene. As DNA, the CDR3 is TGTGCCAGCAGGTCCGGGACAGGGGGGGCCTACGAGCAGTACTTC. Its translation is CASRSGTGGAYEQYF.

This chain links TRBV25-1 with TRBJ2-4; a weak D match, TRBD1 (7 bases). Trimming pared 3 bases from V and 8 bases from J, leaving 17 bases between. Germline V gene lookup returns CDR1 MGHDK and CDR2 SYGVNS. The CDR3 covers 15 residues. The CDR3 DNA reads TGTGCCAGCAGTGAGTTAGGGCAGGGGGGAGACATTCAGTACTTC. Translated: CASSELGQGGDIQYF.

This clone is a singleton in its sample. V usage is TRBV10-3 and J usage is TRBJ2-1; the match to TRBD2 covers 8 bases. The CDR3 runs to 18 residues. Losses at the gene ends were 3 bases for V and 0 bases for J; bases not matched to a gene: 10. Germline V gene lookup returns CDR1 ENHRY and CDR2 SYGVKD. The CDR3 DNA reads TGTGCCATCAGTGATTCTGTCACTAGCGGAAGCTCCTACAATGAGCAGTTCTTC. It codes for CAISDSVTSGSSYNEQFF.

J is TRBJ1-3 and V is TRBV27, with 9 bases fitting TRBD1. Germline CDR1 MNHEY, CDR2 SMNVEV (reference sequence). V lost 0 bases, J lost 4 bases, and 7 bases stayed unmatched. The CDR3 is 17 residues long. CDR3: CASSLSLPQGAGNTIYF. In DNA, the CDR3 is TGTGCCAGCAGTTTATCGCTTCCACAGGGGGCCGGAAACACCATATATTTT.

V is TRBV7-2 and J is TRBJ2-3, with D possibly matching TRBD1 (6 bases). CDR1 and CDR2 from the germline V gene are SGHTA and FQGNSA. CDR3 length equals 16 residues. The ends were cut back, 2 bases at V and 5 bases at J, with 17 bases in the middle. In nucleotides, the CDR3 is TGTGCCAGCAGCTTAAGGGGGATGGGCCCCGGAGATACGCAGTATTTT. It is translated as CASSLRGMGPGDTQYF.

The CDR3 here is CASSPTGARGYTF. CDR3 coding DNA: TGTGCCAGCAGCCCGACAGGGGCAAGAGGCTACACCTTC. The rearrangement uses TRBV27 and TRBJ1-2; 8 bases line up with TRBD1. CDR3 size: 13 residues. CDR1 and CDR2 (germline): MNHEY, SMNVEV (reference sequence). V trimming: 6 bases; J trimming: 8 bases; junction bases outside the gene matches: 8.

V is TRBV5-1 and J is TRBJ2-3; 7 nucleotides match TRBD2. The CDR3 contains 13 residues. Trimming cost V 2 bases and J 3 bases; bases outside gene matches: 0. Germline CDR1 reads SGHRS; CDR2 reads YFSETQ. CDR3 bases: TGCGCCAGCAGCTTCGGGGGGACAGATACGCAGTATTTT. This gives the protein CASSFGGTDTQYF.

The chain links TRBV7-6 to TRBJ2-1, with a tentative D call TRBD2 (6 bases). V was cut by 5 bases and J by 9 bases, with 14 bases left in between. Germline values: CDR1 SGHVS, CDR2 FNYEAQ. The CDR3 is 13 residues long. The CDR3 loop reads CASSRVGGGEQFF. CDR3 nucleotide sequence: TGTGCCAGCAGCCGAGTGGGGGGTGGTGAGCAGTTCTTC.

CDR3 loop: CASSIRGTGEETQYF. As DNA, the CDR3 is TGTGCCAGCAGCATCCGCGGGACAGGGGAAGAGACCCAGTACTTC. J is TRBJ2-5 and V is TRBV9; 10 nucleotides agree with TRBD1. The CDR3 is 15 residues long. Germline CDR1 reads SGDLS; CDR2 reads YYNGEE. After removal of 4 bases from V and 3 bases from J, the junction contained 6 bases not matched to a gene. Complete variable domain (other parts from reference TRBV9 and TRBJ2-5): DSGVTQTPKHLITATGQRVTLRCSPRSGDLSVYWYQQSLDQGLQFLIQYYNGEERAKGNILERFSAQQFPDLHSELNLSSLELGDSALYFCASSIRGTGEETQYFGPGTRLLVL.

This rearrangement joins TRBV5-1 to TRBJ2-1; tentative D call: TRBD2 (6 bases). V lost 4 bases, J lost 5 bases, and 13 bases lay in between. Germline assignment: CDR1 SGHRS and CDR2 YFSETQ. CDR3 size: 14 residues. CDR3 loop: CASSRGNKNNEQFF. CDR3 bases: TGCGCCAGCAGCCGGGGGAACAAAAACAATGAGCAGTTCTTC.

This clone appeared a single time. The gene calls are TRBV30 and TRBJ2-5; 10 positions match TRBD1. The CDR3 spans 15 residues. V dropped 3 bases and J dropped 4; count of bases not matched to a gene: 8. Germline CDR1 is GTSNPN and CDR2 is SVGIG (reference sequence). The CDR3 loop reads CAWSQSWTGGETQYF. CDR3 DNA: TGTGCCTGGAGCCAGTCTTGGACAGGGGGAGAGACCCAGTACTTC.

The chain carries TRBV7-2 and TRBJ1-5; a weak D match, TRBD1 (6 bases). CDR1 is SGHTA, CDR2 FQGNSA, per germline. Trimming removed 1 base at V and 7 bases at J, with 11 bases between. The CDR3 contains 14 residues. This CDR3 is CASSLGRGGQPQHF. The CDR3 DNA follows: TGTGCCAGCAGCTTAGGCAGGGGTGGCCAGCCCCAGCATTTT.

The rearrangement uses TRBV6-5 and TRBJ2-7; maybe TRBD2 (6 bases). The CDR3 runs to 13 residues. V lost 7 bases, J lost 3 bases, and 13 bases lay in between. Germline loops: CDR1 MNHEY, CDR2 SVGAGI. The CDR3 DNA follows: TGTGCCAGCACCCGCGCGCGGGGCTACGAGCAGTACTTC. Amino acid sequence: CASTRARGYEQYF.

The chain carries TRBV11-2 and TRBJ1-1, with D possibly TRBD1 on 5 matching bases. V lost 5 bases and J lost 6, with 13 bases in between. Germline V gives CDR1 SGHAT, CDR2 FQNNGV. This CDR3 contains 13 residues. CDR3 protein: CASSRWGVSEAFF. CDR3 nucleotides: TGTGCCAGCAGCCGCTGGGGGGTCTCTGAAGCTTTCTTT.

The chain links TRBV5-7 to TRBJ1-1; D is possibly TRBD1 (6 bases). TRBV5-7 is assigned to the ORF class and has an uncertain function. The CDR3 contains 16 residues. Trimming pared 3 bases from V and 4 bases from J, leaving 19 bases between. DNA of the CDR3: TGTGCCAGCAGCTGGGAACGGGTAGGGGGTTGCACTGAAGCTTTCTTT. Amino acids: CASSWERVGGCTEAFF.

The J gene is TRBJ1-2, the V gene TRBV2; D unresolved. The CDR3 consists of 15 residues. Germline V CDR1 and CDR2: SNHLY, FYNNEI. Trimming pared 9 bases from V and 2 bases from J, leaving 19 bases between. This chain's CDR3 is CARVLSAAINYGYTF. DNA for the CDR3: TGTGCCAGGGTCCTTTCGGCAGCGATCAACTATGGCTACACCTTC.

The chain recombines TRBV28 with TRBJ2-1; 11 bases map to TRBD2. The V and J ends lost 7 bases and 7 bases, in that order; junction bases with no gene match: 12. Germline values: CDR1 MDHEN, CDR2 SYDVKM. The length of the CDR3 is 16 residues. The DNA of the CDR3 is TGTGCCAGCATTCCACTTAGCGGGAGGGGAGTGAATGAGCAGTTCTTC. Translated: CASIPLSGRGVNEQFF.